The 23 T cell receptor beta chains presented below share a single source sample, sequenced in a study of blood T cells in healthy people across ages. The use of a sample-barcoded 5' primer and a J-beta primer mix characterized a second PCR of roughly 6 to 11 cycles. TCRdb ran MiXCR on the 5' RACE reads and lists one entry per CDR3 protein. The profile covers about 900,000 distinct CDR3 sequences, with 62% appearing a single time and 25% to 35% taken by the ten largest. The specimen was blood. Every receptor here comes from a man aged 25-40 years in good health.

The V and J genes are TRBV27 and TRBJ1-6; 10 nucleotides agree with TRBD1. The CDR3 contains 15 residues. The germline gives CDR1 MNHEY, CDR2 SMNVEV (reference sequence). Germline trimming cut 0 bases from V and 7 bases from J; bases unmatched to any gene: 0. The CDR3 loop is CASSLSTGGNSPLHF. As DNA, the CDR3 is TGTGCCAGCAGTTTATCGACAGGGGGCAATTCACCCCTCCACTTT.

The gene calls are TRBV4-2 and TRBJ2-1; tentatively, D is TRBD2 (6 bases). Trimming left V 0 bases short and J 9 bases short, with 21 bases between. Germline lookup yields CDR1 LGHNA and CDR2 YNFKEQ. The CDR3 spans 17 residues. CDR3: CASSQEVDGTGRTEQFF. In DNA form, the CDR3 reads TGTGCCAGCAGCCAAGAAGTAGACGGTACGGGGAGGACTGAGCAGTTCTTC.

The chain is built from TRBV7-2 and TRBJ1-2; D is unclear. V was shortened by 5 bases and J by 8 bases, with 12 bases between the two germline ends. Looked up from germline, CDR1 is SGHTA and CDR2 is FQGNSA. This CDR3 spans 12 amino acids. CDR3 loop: CASSGVLGGYTF. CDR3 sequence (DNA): TGTGCCAGCAGCGGGGTTTTAGGGGGCTACACCTTC.

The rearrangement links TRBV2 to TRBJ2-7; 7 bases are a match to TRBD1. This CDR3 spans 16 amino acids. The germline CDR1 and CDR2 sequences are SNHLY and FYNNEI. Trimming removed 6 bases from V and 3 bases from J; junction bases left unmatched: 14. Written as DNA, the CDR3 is TGTGCCAGCAGCCGAGCCCCGACAGGGAGCATCTACGAGCAGTACTTC. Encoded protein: CASSRAPTGSIYEQYF.

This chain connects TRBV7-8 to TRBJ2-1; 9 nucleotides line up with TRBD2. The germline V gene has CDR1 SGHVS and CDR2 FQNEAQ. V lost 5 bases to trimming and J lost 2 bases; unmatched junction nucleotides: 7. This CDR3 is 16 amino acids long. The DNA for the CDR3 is TGTGCCAGCAGCCCTGTTGGCGGGGGGGCCTACAATGAGCAGTTCTTC. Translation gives CASSPVGGGAYNEQFF. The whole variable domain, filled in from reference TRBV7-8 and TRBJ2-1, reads GAGVSQSPRYKVAKRGQDVALRCDPISGHVSLFWYQQALGQGPEFLTYFQNEAQLDKSGLPSDRFFAERPEGSVSTLKIQRTQQEDSAVYLCASSPVGGGAYNEQFFGPGTRLTVL.

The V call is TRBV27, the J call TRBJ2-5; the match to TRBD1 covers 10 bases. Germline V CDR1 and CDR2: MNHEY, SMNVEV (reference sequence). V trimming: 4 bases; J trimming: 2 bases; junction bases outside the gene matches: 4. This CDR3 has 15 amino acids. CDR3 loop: CASSWTGGGQETQYF. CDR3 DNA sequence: TGTGCCAGCAGTTGGACAGGGGGAGGACAAGAGACCCAGTACTTC.

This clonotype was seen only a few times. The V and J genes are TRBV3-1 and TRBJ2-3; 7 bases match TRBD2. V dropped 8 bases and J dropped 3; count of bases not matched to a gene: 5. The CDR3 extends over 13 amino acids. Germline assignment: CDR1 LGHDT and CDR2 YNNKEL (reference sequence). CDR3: CASGRGSTDTQYF. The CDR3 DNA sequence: TGTGCCAGCGGGCGGGGGAGTACAGATACGCAGTATTTT.

The DNA for the CDR3 is TGTGCCAGCAGTGCCTCTCTCCACGAGCAGTACTTC. Encoded protein: CASSASLHEQYF. V and J are TRBV25-1 and TRBJ2-7; D remains ambiguous. The CDR3 extends over 12 amino acids. Germline V gene lookup returns CDR1 MGHDK and CDR2 SYGVNS. V lost 4 bases to trimming and J lost 5 bases, with 9 bases between them.

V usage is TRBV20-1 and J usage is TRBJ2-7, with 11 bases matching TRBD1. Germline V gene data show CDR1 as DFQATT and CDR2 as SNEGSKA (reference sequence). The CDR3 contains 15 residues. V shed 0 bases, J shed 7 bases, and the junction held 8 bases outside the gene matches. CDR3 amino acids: CSARDGGQGAREQYF. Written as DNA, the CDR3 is TGCAGTGCTAGAGATGGAGGACAGGGGGCACGGGAGCAGTACTTC.

The DNA of the CDR3 is TGTGCCAGCAGCGAGAAGAGAGTGGCGACAGATACGCAGTATTTT. Translating gives CASSEKRVATDTQYF. V usage is TRBV9 and J usage is TRBJ2-3; D unclear. The CDR3 contains 15 residues. Germline V gives CDR1 SGDLS, CDR2 YYNGEE. Trimming cost V 3 bases and J 3 bases, with 14 bases left between them.

CDR3 in amino acids: CASSLRDRPHYGYTF. In nucleotides, the CDR3 is TGTGCCAGCAGCCTCCGTGACAGACCCCACTATGGCTACACCTTC. V usage is TRBV3-1 and J usage is TRBJ1-2; D is possibly TRBD1 (5 bases). Germline lookup yields CDR1 LGHDT and CDR2 YNNKEL (reference sequence). Trimming cost V 4 bases and J 3 bases, with 15 bases left between them. The CDR3 is 15 residues long.

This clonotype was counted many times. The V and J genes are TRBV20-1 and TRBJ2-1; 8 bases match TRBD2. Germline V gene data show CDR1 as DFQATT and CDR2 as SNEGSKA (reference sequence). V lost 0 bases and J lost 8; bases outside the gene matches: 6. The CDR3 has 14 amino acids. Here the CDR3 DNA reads TGCAGTGCTAGAGATCAAGCGGGGGCCCATGAGCAGTTCTTC. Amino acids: CSARDQAGAHEQFF.

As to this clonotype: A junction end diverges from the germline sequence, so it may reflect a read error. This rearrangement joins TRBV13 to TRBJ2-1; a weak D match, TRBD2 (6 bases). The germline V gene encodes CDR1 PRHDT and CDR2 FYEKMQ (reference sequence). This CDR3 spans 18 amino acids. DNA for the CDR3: TGTGTCAGCAGCTCCCAAGTAACCGGGACTCTGCACCCCAATGAGCAGTTCTTC. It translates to CVSSSQVTGTLHPNEQFF.

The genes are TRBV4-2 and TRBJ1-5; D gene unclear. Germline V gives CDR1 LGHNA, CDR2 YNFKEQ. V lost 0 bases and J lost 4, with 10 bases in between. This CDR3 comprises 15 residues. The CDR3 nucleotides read TGTGCCAGCAGCCAAGATCACCCAGCAAATCAGCCCCAGCATTTT. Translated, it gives CASSQDHPANQPQHF.

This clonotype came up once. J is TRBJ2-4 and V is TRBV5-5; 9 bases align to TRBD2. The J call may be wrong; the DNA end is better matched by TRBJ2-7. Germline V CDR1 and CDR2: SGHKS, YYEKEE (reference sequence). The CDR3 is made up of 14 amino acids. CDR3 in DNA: TGTGCCAGCACCAGTGAGGGACTAGCTTACGAGCAGTACTTC. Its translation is CASTSEGLAYEQYF.

CDR3 loop: CASSQEVVLTANVLTF. Here the CDR3 DNA reads TGCGCCAGCAGCCAAGAGGTGGTCTTAACGGCCAACGTCCTGACTTTC. This rearrangement joins TRBV4-3 to TRBJ2-6, with unresolved D. CDR3 size: 16 residues. Germline lookup yields CDR1 LGHNA and CDR2 YSLEER. Trimming cost V 0 bases and J 6 bases, with 12 bases left between them.

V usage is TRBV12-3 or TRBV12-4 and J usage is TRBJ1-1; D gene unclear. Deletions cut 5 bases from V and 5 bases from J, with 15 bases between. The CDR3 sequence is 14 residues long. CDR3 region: CASSPGPQGTEAFF. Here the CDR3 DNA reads TGTGCCAGCAGTCCCGGCCCCCAAGGGACTGAAGCTTTCTTT.

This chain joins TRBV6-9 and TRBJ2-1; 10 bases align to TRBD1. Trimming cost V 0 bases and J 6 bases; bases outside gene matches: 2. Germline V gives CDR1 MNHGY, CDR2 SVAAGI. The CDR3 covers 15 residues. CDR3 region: CASSYSRDRGNEQFF. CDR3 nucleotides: TGTGCCAGCAGTTATTCACGGGACAGGGGCAATGAGCAGTTCTTC.

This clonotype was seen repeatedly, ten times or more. In DNA, the CDR3 is TGTGCCAGCGCCCGGGACAGGGGGACCTATGGCTACACCTTC. This encodes CASARDRGTYGYTF. The V gene is TRBV12-3 or TRBV12-4, the J gene TRBJ1-2, with 11 bases lining up with TRBD1. This CDR3 has 14 residues. The junction had 6 bases not matched to a gene; V was cut back by 8 bases and J by 4 bases.

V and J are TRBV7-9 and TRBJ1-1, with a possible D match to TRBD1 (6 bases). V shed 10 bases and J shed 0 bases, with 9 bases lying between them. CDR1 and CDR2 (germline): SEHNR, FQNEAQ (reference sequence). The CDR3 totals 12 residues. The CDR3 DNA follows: TGTGCCAAGGGGGAAATGAACACTGAAGCTTTCTTT. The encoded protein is CAKGEMNTEAFF. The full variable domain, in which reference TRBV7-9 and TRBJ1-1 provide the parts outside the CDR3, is DTGVSQNPRHKITKRGQNVTFRCDPISEHNRLYWYRQTLGQGPEFLTYFQNEAQLEKSRLLSDRFSAERPKGSFSTLEIQRTEQGDSAMYLCAKGEMNTEAFFGQGTRLTVV.

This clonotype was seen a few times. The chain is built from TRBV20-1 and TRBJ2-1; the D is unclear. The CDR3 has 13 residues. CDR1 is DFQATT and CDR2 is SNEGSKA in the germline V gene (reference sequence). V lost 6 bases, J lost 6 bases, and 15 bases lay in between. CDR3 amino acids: CSAPTRMGNEQFF. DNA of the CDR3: TGCAGTGCCCCAACCCGGATGGGCAATGAGCAGTTCTTC.

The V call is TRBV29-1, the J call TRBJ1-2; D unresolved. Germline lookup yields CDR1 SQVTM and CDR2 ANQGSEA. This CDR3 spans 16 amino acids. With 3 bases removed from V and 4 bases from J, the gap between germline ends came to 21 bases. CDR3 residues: CSVEVVTSRDRYGYTF. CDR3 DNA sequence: TGCAGCGTTGAGGTCGTAACGTCGAGGGATCGCTATGGCTACACCTTC.

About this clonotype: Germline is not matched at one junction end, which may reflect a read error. DNA of the CDR3: TGTGCCAGCAGTTTAGTCCCGGGACAGCCCTCCTATAGTTCACCCCTCCACTTT. This gives the protein CASSLVPGQPSYSSPLHF. This rearrangement joins TRBV7-2 to TRBJ1-6, with 7 bases matching TRBD1. This CDR3 has 18 amino acids. Germline V gene lookup returns CDR1 SGHTA and CDR2 FQGNSA.